This T cell receptor (beta chain) was captured in a study of regulatory T cells in long-lasting Graves disease. Study at large: Antithyroid drug exposure in newly diagnosed Graves' patients had lasted under 3 months.

Study outcomes and limitations: Lower TCR diversity was seen in persistent Graves' patients than in newly diagnosed ones.

In this sample, this clonotype turned up a few times. Its antigen is still unknown. Germline V lookup: CDR1 SGHRS, CDR2 YFSETQ. The CDR3 is 12 residues long. The ends lost 7 bases at V and 1 base at J; junction bases unmatched: 1. iRepertoire HTBI primers and Arm-PCR of CDR3 regions built TCR beta libraries. Each CDR3 protein gets one entry after TCRdb re-called the multiplex PCR reads with MiXCR. Seen here are around 470,000 distinct CDR3 sequences, around 15% observed once, and the top ten hold approximately 15%. Noted time point: newly diagnosed GD, antithyroid drugs for less than 3 months. RNA from PBMCs was the source of the TCR library. American Thyroid Association guidelines defined Graves' disease diagnosis. In addition, the sample was reused for a study of T cells in Graves' hyperthyroidism and ophthalmopathy. From that study: In the first-round RT-PCR of the TCR CDR3, the HTBI primer set was used.

The receptor was derived from a woman between 50 and 59 years old with Graves disease. The genes are TRBV5-1 and TRBJ2-5; 7 bases align to TRBD1. Here the sequenced sample was peripheral blood mononuclear cells (PBMCs), taken at new diagnosis, from a patient treated with antithyroid drugs. The CDR3 DNA is TGCGCCAGCGGGACAGTCCAAGAGACCCAGTACTTC. Protein sequence: CASGTVQETQYF. Full variable domain (outside the CDR3, taken from reference TRBV5-1 and TRBJ2-5): KAGVTQTPRYLIKTRGQQVTLSCSPISGHRSVSWYQQTPGQGLQFLFEYFSETQRNKGNFPGRFSGRQFSNSRSEMNVSTLELGDSALYLCASGTVQETQYFGPGTRLLVL.